This T cell receptor (beta chain) was observed in a study of T cells in Graves' hyperthyroidism and ophthalmopathy. Trimming removed 5 bases at V and 0 bases at J, with 13 bases between. CDR1 is MNHNS and CDR2 is SASEGT in the germline V gene. This CDR3 is built from 15 residues. Amplification of TCR beta CDR3 regions used RNA as the template. TCR CDR3 underwent first-round RT-PCR with the HTBI primer set. TCRdb re-called the multiplex PCR reads through MiXCR, storing one row per CDR3 protein. The top ten hold around 31% of the sample, which has some 250,000 distinct CDR3 sequences, 13% to 15% seen once. This clonotype showed up many times.

The TCR comes from a woman aged 50 to 60 with Graves' hyperthyroidism that later progressed to Graves' ophthalmopathy. Sequenced material: blood. The chain is built from TRBV6-1 and TRBJ1-1; unclear D gene. The CDR3 is CASSSTVGVNTEAFF. DNA for the CDR3: TGTGCCAGCAGTTCTACGGTCGGTGTGAACACTGAAGCTTTCTTT.